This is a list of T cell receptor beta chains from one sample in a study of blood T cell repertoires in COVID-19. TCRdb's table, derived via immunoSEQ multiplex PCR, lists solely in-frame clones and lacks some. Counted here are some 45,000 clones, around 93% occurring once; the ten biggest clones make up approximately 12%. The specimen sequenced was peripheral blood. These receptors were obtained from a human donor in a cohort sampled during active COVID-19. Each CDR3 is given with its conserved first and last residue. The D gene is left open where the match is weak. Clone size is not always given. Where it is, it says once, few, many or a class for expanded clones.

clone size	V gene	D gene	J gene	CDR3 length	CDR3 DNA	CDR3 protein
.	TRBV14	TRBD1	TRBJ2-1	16	TGTGCCAGCAGCCAAGCTTTGGGACAGGGAGGGGGTGAGCAGTTCTTC	CASSQALGQGGGEQFF
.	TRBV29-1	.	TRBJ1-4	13	TGCAGCGTTGGTAAGCCCAACTTGGAAAAACTGTTTTTT	CSVGKPNLEKLFF
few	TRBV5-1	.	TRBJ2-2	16	TGCGCCAGCAGCTTGGCCGGACAGAGGGGAACCGGGGAGCTGTTTTTT	CASSLAGQRGTGELFF
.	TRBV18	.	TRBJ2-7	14	TGTGCCAGCTCACCATTTTACGGGGTCTACGAGCAGTACTTC	CASSPFYGVYEQYF
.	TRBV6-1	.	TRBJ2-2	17	TGTGCCAGCAGTGGGCTTCCGGGACTCCCGAACACCGGGGAGCTGTTTTTT	CASSGLPGLPNTGELFF
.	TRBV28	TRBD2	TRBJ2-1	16	TGTGCCAGCAGTCCCCGAGGGACGGGAGGGTTTGGTGAGCAGTTCTTC	CASSPRGTGGFGEQFF
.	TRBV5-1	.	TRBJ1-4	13	TGCGCCAGCAGTTCAGGGGCTAATGAAAAACTGTTTTTT	CASSSGANEKLFF
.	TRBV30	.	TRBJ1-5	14	TGTGCCTGGAGTGTAGGGCGGGATAATCAGCCCCAGCATTTT	CAWSVGRDNQPQHF
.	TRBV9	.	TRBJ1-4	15	TGTGCCAGCAGCGTAGACAGGGACGCTAATGAAAAACTGTTTTTT	CASSVDRDANEKLFF
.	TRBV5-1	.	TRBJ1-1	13	TGCGCCAGCAGCACGGGAGGGAACACTGAAGCTTTCTTT	CASSTGGNTEAFF
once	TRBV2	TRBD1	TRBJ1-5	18	TGTGCCAGCAGTCGCCTCCCCCGGGACAGGGACGGCGGAAGGCCCCAGCATTTT	CASSRLPRDRDGGRPQHF
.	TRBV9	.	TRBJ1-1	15	TGTGCCAGCAGCGTAGAGCAGGGTTGGGGCACTGAAGCTTTCTTT	CASSVEQGWGTEAFF
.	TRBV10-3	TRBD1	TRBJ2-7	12	TGTGCCACCAGGGGGCAATCTGACGAGCAGTACTTC	CATRGQSDEQYF
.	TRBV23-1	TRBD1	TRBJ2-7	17	TGCGCCAGCAGTCAAACCCAACAGGGGGGTGTCTCCTACGAGCAGTACTTC	CASSQTQQGGVSYEQYF
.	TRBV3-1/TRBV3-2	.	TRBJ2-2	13	TGTGCCAGCAGCCATCTAGGCAGCGGGGAGCTGTTTTTT	CASSHLGSGELFF
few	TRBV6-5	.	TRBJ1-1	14	TGTGCCAGCAGTTCCGAGACAGGTGGCACTGAAGCTTTCTTT	CASSSETGGTEAFF
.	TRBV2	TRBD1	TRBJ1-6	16	TGTGCCAGCAGTGACCGGACAGGGGGCCTAAATTCACCCCTCCACTTT	CASSDRTGGLNSPLHF
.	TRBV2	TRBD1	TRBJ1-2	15	TGTGCCAGCAGTTCTTCTTCGCGGAGGGGGCGAGGCTACACCTTC	CASSSSSRRGRGYTF
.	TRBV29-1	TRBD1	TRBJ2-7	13	TGCAGCGTGGCAGGGGGCAAAACCTACGAGCAGTACTTC	CSVAGGKTYEQYF
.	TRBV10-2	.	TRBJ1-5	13	TGCGCCAGCAGCGAAACAGGGAATCAGCCCCAGCATTTT	CASSETGNQPQHF
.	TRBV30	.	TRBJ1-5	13	TGTGCCTGGAGTGTGGCGGGTGATCAGCCCCAGCATTTT	CAWSVAGDQPQHF
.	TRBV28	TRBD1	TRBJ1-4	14	TGTGCCAGCAGCCTGACAGGGAGGAGTGAAAAACTGTTTTTT	CASSLTGRSEKLFF
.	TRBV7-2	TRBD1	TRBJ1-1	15	TGTGCCAGCAGCTCGACCGGACAGGGGTACACTGAAGCTTTCTTT	CASSSTGQGYTEAFF
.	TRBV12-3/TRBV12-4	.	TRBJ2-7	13	TGTGCCAGCAGCCGTAGACAGTTCTACGAGCAGTACTTC	CASSRRQFYEQYF
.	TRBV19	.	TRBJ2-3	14	TGTGCCAGTAGTGAGGCAGGCCGGGGAGATACGCAGTATTTT	CASSEAGRGDTQYF
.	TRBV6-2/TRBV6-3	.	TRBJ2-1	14	TGTGCCAGCAGTTACTCGAGGCGCATCAATGAGCAGTTCTTC	CASSYSRRINEQFF
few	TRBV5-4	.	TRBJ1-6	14	TGTGCCACCGCGTCCTCCTCCTATAATTCACCCCTCCACTTT	CATASSSYNSPLHF
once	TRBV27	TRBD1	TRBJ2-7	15	TGTGCCAGCAGTTTATCCAGAGGGACAGGGGTCGCCTTGTACTTC	CASSLSRGTGVALYF
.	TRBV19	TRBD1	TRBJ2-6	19	TGTGCCAGTAGTTACCGGGACAGGGGGCTAAACTCTGGGGCCAACGTCCTGACTTTC	CASSYRDRGLNSGANVLTF
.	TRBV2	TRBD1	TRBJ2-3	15	TGTGCCAGCAAGACAGGGTTTACTAGCACAGATACGCAGTATTTT	CASKTGFTSTDTQYF
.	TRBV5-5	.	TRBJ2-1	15	TGTGCCAGCAGCCTGGACAGACAGATCTACAATGAGCAGTTCTTC	CASSLDRQIYNEQFF
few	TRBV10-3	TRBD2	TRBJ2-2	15	TGTGCCATCACGCGGGGGGGGTTGAACACCGGGGAGCTGTTTTTT	CAITRGGLNTGELFF
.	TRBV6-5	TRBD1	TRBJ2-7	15	TGTGCCAGCAGGTCTGGACAGGTCGGGGACTACGAGCAGTACTTC	CASRSGQVGDYEQYF
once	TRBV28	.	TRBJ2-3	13	TGTGCCAGCAGTTTGCAGAATCCAGATACGCAGTATTTT	CASSLQNPDTQYF
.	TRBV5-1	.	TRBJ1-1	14	TGCGCCAGCAGCCTACGACAGGCGAACACTGAAGCTTTCTTT	CASSLRQANTEAFF
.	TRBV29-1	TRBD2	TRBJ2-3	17	TGCAGCGTTGAATCGCCCGGACTAGCGGGACACACAGATACGCAGTATTTT	CSVESPGLAGHTDTQYF
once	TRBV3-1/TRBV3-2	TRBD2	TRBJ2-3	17	TGTGCCAGCAGCCAAGAGTTTGCAGCGGGAGGGGCAGATACGCAGTATTTT	CASSQEFAAGGADTQYF
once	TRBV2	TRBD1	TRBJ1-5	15	TGTGCCAGCAGACTCAGACAGGGCGGCAATCAGCCCCAGCATTTT	CASRLRQGGNQPQHF
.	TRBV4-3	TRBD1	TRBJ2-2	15	TGCGCCAGCAGCCAAGCTGGGACAGACACCGGGGAGCTGTTTTTT	CASSQAGTDTGELFF
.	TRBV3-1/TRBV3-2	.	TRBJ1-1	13	TGTGCCAGCAGCCACCCGGGTGGCACTGAAGCTTTCTTT	CASSHPGGTEAFF
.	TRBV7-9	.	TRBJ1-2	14	TGTGCCAGCAGCCAGGCCAGCTACCACTATGGCTACACCTTC	CASSQASYHYGYTF
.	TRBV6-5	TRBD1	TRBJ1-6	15	TGTGCCAGCAGTCGGGACAGGGGGCTTCTTTCACCCCTCCACTTT	CASSRDRGLLSPLHF
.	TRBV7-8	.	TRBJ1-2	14	TGTGCCAGCAGCTTAGACCCCCGCGGCGGTGGCTACACCTTC	CASSLDPRGGGYTF
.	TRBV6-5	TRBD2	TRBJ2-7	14	TGTGCCAGCAGTTACACTAGCGGATCCTACGAGCAGTACTTC	CASSYTSGSYEQYF
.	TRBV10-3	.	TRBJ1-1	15	TGTGCCATCAGTGAGAGGGGGGGCTTGAACACTGAAGCTTTCTTT	CAISERGGLNTEAFF